What follows are 28 T cell receptor beta chains derived from one specimen sequenced in a study of blood T cell repertoires in COVID-19. The method was immunoSEQ multiplex PCR; TCRdb's version includes in-frame clones alone and lacks a portion of them. The sample lists roughly 62,000 clones, around 80% occurring once. The sequenced sample consisted of peripheral blood. These receptors were taken from an elderly woman with active or convalescent COVID-19.

The table lists this clone with a few counts. The rearrangement uses TRBV5-4 and TRBJ2-7; D may be TRBD2 (5 bases). The germline V gene encodes CDR1 SGHNT and CDR2 YYREEE (reference sequence). The CDR3 totals 13 residues. Trimming removed 0 bases at V and 7 bases at J, with 11 bases between. This chain's CDR3 is CASSLVGSGEQYF. CDR3 sequence (DNA): TGTGCCAGCAGCTTGGTTGGCTCGGGGGAGCAGTACTTC.

This chain uses TRBV10-2 with TRBJ1-2; a possible D gene is TRBD1 (5 bases). The CDR3 totals 12 residues. In germline, CDR1 is WSHSY, CDR2 SAAADI. V lost 8 bases and J 6 bases, leaving 13 bases between the germline ends. The CDR3 nucleotides read TGCGCCAGCGCGAAAGGGGTAGATGGCTACACCTTC. It encodes CASAKGVDGYTF.

The chain uses TRBV19 and TRBJ2-3; a possible D gene is TRBD2 (5 bases). The CDR3 sequence is 18 residues long. Germline V gene lookup returns CDR1 LNHDA and CDR2 SQIVND (reference sequence). V shed 4 bases and J shed 2 bases, with 22 bases lying between them. CDR3 loop: CASSTYPLRVRVTDTQYF. The CDR3 DNA sequence: TGTGCCAGTAGTACCTACCCTCTGCGGGTACGAGTCACAGATACGCAGTATTTT. Based on the CDR3 plus reference TRBV19 and TRBJ2-3, the full variable domain is DGGITQSPKYLFRKEGQNVTLSCEQNLNHDAMYWYRQDPGQGLRLIYYSQIVNDFQKGDIAEGYSVSREKKESFPLTVTSAQKNPTAFYLCASSTYPLRVRVTDTQYFGPGTRLTVL.

The chain links TRBV19 to TRBJ1-4, with D possibly being TRBD1 (6 bases). Trimming pared 4 bases from V and 8 bases from J, leaving 14 bases between. The germline V gene has CDR1 LNHDA and CDR2 SQIVND (reference sequence). The CDR3 is made up of 14 amino acids. CDR3 nucleotides: TGTGCCAGTAGTAGCAACAGGGTGAACGAAAAACTGTTTTTT. It specifies CASSSNRVNEKLFF.

This chain connects TRBV5-4 to TRBJ1-2, with a tentative D call TRBD1 (5 bases). The germline gives CDR1 SGHNT, CDR2 YYREEE (reference sequence). Trimming removed 0 bases from V and 2 bases from J, with 8 bases in between. The CDR3 is 14 amino acids. This CDR3 reads CASSLVGGNYGYTF. The CDR3 DNA sequence: TGTGCCAGCAGCTTGGTCGGGGGAAACTATGGCTACACCTTC.

The chain couples TRBV6-6 to TRBJ1-1; 7 bases fit TRBD1. J lost 0 bases, V lost 4 bases, and 8 bases had no gene match. The CDR3 loop spans 16 amino acids. Germline CDR1 MNHNY, CDR2 SVGAGI (reference sequence). The CDR3 coding sequence is TGTGCCAGCAGTTCGGGGACAGAGCCCATGAACACTGAAGCTTTCTTT. Amino acid sequence: CASSSGTEPMNTEAFF.

The rearrangement uses TRBV2 and TRBJ1-2; no definite D call. Per the germline V gene, CDR1 is SNHLY and CDR2 is FYNNEI. The CDR3 covers 12 residues. Trimming removed 4 bases from V and 3 bases from J, with 6 bases in between. CDR3 sequence reads: CASSGGDYGYTF. The CDR3 nucleotides are TGTGCCAGCAGTGGCGGGGACTATGGCTACACCTTC.

The chain employs TRBV19 and TRBJ1-5, with D tentatively TRBD1 (5 bases). Germline V gene lookup returns CDR1 LNHDA and CDR2 SQIVND (reference sequence). The CDR3 length is 13 residues. V gave up 6 bases and J gave up 4 bases, with 10 bases separating them. CDR3 sequence reads: CASRPTGNQPQHF. The CDR3 DNA sequence: TGTGCCAGTAGACCCACAGGAAATCAGCCCCAGCATTTT.

This chain joins TRBV6-5 and TRBJ2-3; a weak D match, TRBD1 (5 bases). Germline V gene lookup returns CDR1 MNHEY and CDR2 SVGAGI. Trimming took off 4 bases at V and 6 bases at J, with 14 bases between the two ends. This CDR3 has 14 amino acids. The CDR3 loop is CASSFGRVDDTQYF. The CDR3 coding sequence is TGTGCCAGCAGTTTCGGCAGGGTCGACGATACGCAGTATTTT.

This chain uses TRBV5-1 with TRBJ1-3; D perhaps matches TRBD1 (6 bases). The CDR3 totals 14 residues. CDR1 and CDR2 (germline): SGHRS, YFSETQ. Trimming took off 4 bases at V and 4 bases at J, with 12 bases between the two ends. CDR3 amino acids: CASSPEGGGNTIYF. In DNA form, the CDR3 reads TGCGCCAGCAGCCCGGAAGGGGGAGGAAACACCATATATTTT.

The count of this clone is one. The gene calls are TRBV3-1 (or the pseudogene TRBV3-2) and TRBJ2-7, with 7 bases matching TRBD1. CDR1 and CDR2 (germline): LGHDT, YNNKEL (reference sequence). V lost 2 bases, J lost 6 bases, and 4 bases stayed unmatched. The CDR3 consists of 13 residues. CDR3 sequence reads: CASSQRQGGEQYF. CDR3 DNA: TGTGCCAGCAGCCAAAGACAGGGCGGCGAGCAGTACTTC.

This sequence joins TRBV21-1 and TRBJ1-2; whether TRBD1, the table's D call, matches the DNA was not checked. TRBV21-1 counts as a pseudogene. The CDR3 runs to 17 residues. This chain's CDR3 is CASSNTIQGQVYYGYTF. The CDR3 DNA is TGTGCCAGCAGCAACACCATTCAGGGTCAGGTTTACTATGGCTACACCTTC.

The gene calls are TRBV6-6 and TRBJ2-2; TRBD1 is a possible D gene (6 bases). V was clipped by 7 bases and J by 5 bases, with 11 bases between them. Germline lookup yields CDR1 MNHNY and CDR2 SVGAGI (reference sequence). CDR3 size: 13 residues. CDR3 in amino acids: CASKDSKTGELFF. Here the CDR3 DNA reads TGTGCCAGCAAGGACAGCAAAACCGGGGAGCTGTTTTTT.

The chain employs TRBV12-3 or TRBV12-4 and TRBJ2-2; D is undetermined. Between the trimmed V and J ends, which lost 6 bases and 4 bases, there was a span of 9 bases. CDR3 length equals 13 residues. For the CDR3, the DNA is TGTGCCAGCAGACGCGGAGTCACCGGGGAGCTGTTTTTT. It translates to CASRRGVTGELFF.

The chain employs TRBV9 and TRBJ1-6; D may be TRBD1 (6 bases). This CDR3 comprises 16 residues. Trimming removed 2 bases at V and 9 bases at J, with 18 bases between. CDR1 and CDR2 (germline): SGDLS, YYNGEE. CDR3 amino acids: CASSVAWDTRASPLHF. The CDR3 DNA reads as TGTGCCAGCAGCGTCGCTTGGGACACTCGAGCTTCACCCCTCCACTTT.

The rearrangement uses TRBV5-1 and TRBJ1-4, with TRBD1 identical over 9 bases. The CDR3 extends over 15 amino acids. The V segment lost 2 bases and the J segment 7 bases; nucleotides outside the gene matches: 6. Germline lookup yields CDR1 SGHRS and CDR2 YFSETQ. The chain's CDR3 is CASSFGGTGSEKLFF. CDR3 bases: TGCGCCAGCAGCTTTGGTGGGACAGGGAGTGAAAAACTGTTTTTT.

This clone showed up just a few times. The V gene is TRBV19, the J gene TRBJ1-2, with D unclear. CDR3 length: 14 amino acids. CDR1 is LNHDA, CDR2 SQIVND, per germline (reference sequence). V dropped 6 bases and J dropped 0 bases, with 11 bases sitting between them. CDR3 amino acids: CASSRQLANYGYTF. In DNA, the CDR3 is TGTGCCAGTAGCCGGCAGCTAGCTAACTATGGCTACACCTTC.

The chain links TRBV7-9 to TRBJ1-1; no firm D call. CDR3 length: 15 amino acids. V gave up 3 bases and J gave up 1 base, with 12 bases separating them. Germline assignment: CDR1 SEHNR and CDR2 FQNEAQ (reference sequence). CDR3 bases: TGTGCCAGCAGCTTGAGCACAGCGGGGAACACTGAAGCTTTCTTT. Translated: CASSLSTAGNTEAFF.

This chain links TRBV9 with TRBJ1-2; D may be TRBD1 (6 bases). CDR1 SGDLS and CDR2 YYNGEE come from the germline V gene. The CDR3 length is 14 residues. V was cut by 3 bases and J by 4 bases, with 13 bases left in between. As DNA, the CDR3 is TGTGCCAGCAGCGCCCTGGGGGCCTCCTATGGCTACACCTTC. It translates to CASSALGASYGYTF.

This clone was observed once. CDR3 region: CASSPEGGATNEQFF. CDR3 nucleotides: TGTGCCAGCAGCCCCGAAGGGGGGGCGACCAATGAGCAGTTCTTC. The V call is TRBV7-2, the J call TRBJ2-1; possible D gene TRBD2, 7 bases. CDR1 SGHTA and CDR2 FQGNSA come from the germline V gene. V was cut by 5 bases and J by 6 bases, with 17 bases left in between. The CDR3 is 15 residues long.

The chain joins TRBV27 to TRBJ2-1; D may be TRBD2 (6 bases). Germline V gene data show CDR1 as MNHEY and CDR2 as SMNVEV (reference sequence). Trimming removed 3 bases from V and 14 bases from J, with 26 bases in between. The CDR3 covers 16 residues. The CDR3 is CASSFLGRNEGGEEFF. The CDR3 coding sequence is TGTGCCAGCAGTTTCCTCGGAAGAAACGAAGGTGGGGAGGAGTTCTTC.

The CDR3: CASSLNAGGDYGYTF. The CDR3, as DNA: TGTGCCAGCAGCTTAAACGCAGGGGGTGACTATGGCTACACCTTC. The chain combines TRBV7-3 with TRBJ1-2, with TRBD1 matching over 7 bases. The trim removed 1 base at V and 3 bases at J, leaving 5 bases unmatched. CDR3 length: 15 residues. Germline CDR1 reads SGHTA; CDR2 reads FQGTGA. The full variable domain, in which reference TRBV7-3 and TRBJ1-2 provide the parts outside the CDR3, is GAGVSQTPSNKVTEKGKYVELRCDPISGHTALYWYRQSLGQGPEFLIYFQGTGAADDSGLPNDRFFAVRPEGSVSTLKIQRTERGDSAVYLCASSLNAGGDYGYTFGSGTRLTVV.

This clone was detected once. The chain recombines TRBV6-5 with TRBJ1-1, with TRBD1 identical over 8 bases. CDR3 length: 16 amino acids. CDR1 MNHEY and CDR2 SVGAGI come from the germline V gene. V dropped 2 bases and J dropped 0; count of bases not matched to a gene: 5. The CDR3 sequence: CASSYGPTGVNTEAFF. CDR3 coding DNA: TGTGCCAGCAGTTACGGACCGACAGGGGTGAACACTGAAGCTTTCTTT.

The V and J genes are TRBV7-9 and TRBJ2-1; TRBD2 aligns across 8 bases. The germline CDR1 and CDR2 sequences are SEHNR and FQNEAQ (reference sequence). The CDR3 extends over 14 amino acids. With V trimmed by 5 bases and J by 7 bases, 7 bases remained unmatched. The CDR3 coding sequence is TGTGCCAGCAGCCCGGGGGGGCTCCGGAATGAGCAGTTCTTC. This gives the protein CASSPGGLRNEQFF.

This clone came up a few times. The chain joins TRBV4-1 to TRBJ1-2; D uncertain. The CDR3 length is 14 residues. With 0 bases removed from V and 6 bases from J, the gap between germline ends came to 11 bases. Germline loops: CDR1 MGHRA, CDR2 YSYEKL. The CDR3 loop reads CASSQDSGYHGYTF. The CDR3 region has the DNA TGCGCCAGCAGCCAAGATTCGGGGTATCATGGCTACACCTTC.

The chain employs TRBV5-1 and TRBJ2-2; TRBD1 might be the D (6 bases). This CDR3 has 14 residues. Looked up from germline, CDR1 is SGHRS and CDR2 is YFSETQ. V lost 5 bases, J lost 7 bases, and 15 bases lay in between. CDR3 nucleotide sequence: TGCGCCAGCAGGACAACAGGGTCGGACGGGGAGCTGTTTTTT. This gives the protein CASRTTGSDGELFF.

The chain uses TRBV7-3 and TRBJ1-1; tentatively, D is TRBD1 (6 bases). The CDR3 loop spans 15 amino acids. Per the germline V gene, CDR1 is SGHTA and CDR2 is FQGTGA. The V end lost 5 bases, the J end lost 6 bases, and 19 bases lay between the germline ends. The CDR3 region is CASSATVTGTAEAFF. The CDR3 DNA reads as TGTGCCAGCAGCGCAACTGTAACAGGGACGGCTGAAGCTTTCTTT.

The CDR3 DNA reads TGTGCTAGTGCCATATCTACCCCACCCGAGCAGTACTTC. Translating it yields CASAISTPPEQYF. The chain uses TRBV12-5 and TRBJ2-7; D is uncertain. CDR3 length equals 13 residues. Between the trimmed V and J ends, which lost 7 bases and 6 bases, there was a span of 16 bases. CDR1 and CDR2 from the germline V gene are LGHNT and FRNRAP.